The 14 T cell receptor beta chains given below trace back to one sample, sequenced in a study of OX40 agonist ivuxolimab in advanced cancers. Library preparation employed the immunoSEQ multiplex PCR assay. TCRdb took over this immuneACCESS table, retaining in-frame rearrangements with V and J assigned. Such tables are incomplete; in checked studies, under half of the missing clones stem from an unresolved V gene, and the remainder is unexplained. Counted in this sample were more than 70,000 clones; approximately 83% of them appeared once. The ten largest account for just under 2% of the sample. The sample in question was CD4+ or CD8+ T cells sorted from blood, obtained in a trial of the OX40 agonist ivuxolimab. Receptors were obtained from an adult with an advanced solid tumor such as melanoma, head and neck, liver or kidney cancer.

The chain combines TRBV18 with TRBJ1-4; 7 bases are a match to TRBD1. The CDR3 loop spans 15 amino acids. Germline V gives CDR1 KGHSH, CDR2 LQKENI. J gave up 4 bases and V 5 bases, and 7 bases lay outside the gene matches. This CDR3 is CASSSDTGVNEKLFF. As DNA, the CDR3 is TGTGCCAGCTCATCAGATACAGGGGTTAATGAAAAACTGTTTTTT.

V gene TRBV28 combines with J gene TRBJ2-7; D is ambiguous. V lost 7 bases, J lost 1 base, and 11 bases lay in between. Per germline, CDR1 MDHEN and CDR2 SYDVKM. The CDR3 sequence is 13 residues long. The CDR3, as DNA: TGTGCCAGCACCGGATCACCTTCCTACGAGCAGTACTTC. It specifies CASTGSPSYEQYF.

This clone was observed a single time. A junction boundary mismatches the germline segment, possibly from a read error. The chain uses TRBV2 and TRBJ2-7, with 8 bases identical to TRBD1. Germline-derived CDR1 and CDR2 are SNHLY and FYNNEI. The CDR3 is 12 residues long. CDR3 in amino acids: CDSQGASYEQYF. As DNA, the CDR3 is TGTGACAGCCAGGGGGCTTCCTACGAGCAGTACTTC.

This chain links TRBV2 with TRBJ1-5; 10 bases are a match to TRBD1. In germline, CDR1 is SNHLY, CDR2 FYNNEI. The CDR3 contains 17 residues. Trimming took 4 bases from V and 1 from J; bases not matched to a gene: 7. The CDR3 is CASSATGGFGSNQPQHF. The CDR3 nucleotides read TGTGCCAGCAGTGCGACAGGGGGCTTTGGAAGCAATCAGCCCCAGCATTTT.

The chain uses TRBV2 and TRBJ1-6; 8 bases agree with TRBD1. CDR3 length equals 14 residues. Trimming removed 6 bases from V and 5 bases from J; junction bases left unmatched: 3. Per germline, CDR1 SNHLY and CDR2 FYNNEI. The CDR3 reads CASRWTGNNSPLHF. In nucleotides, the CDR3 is TGTGCCAGCAGGTGGACAGGGAATAATTCACCCCTCCACTTT.

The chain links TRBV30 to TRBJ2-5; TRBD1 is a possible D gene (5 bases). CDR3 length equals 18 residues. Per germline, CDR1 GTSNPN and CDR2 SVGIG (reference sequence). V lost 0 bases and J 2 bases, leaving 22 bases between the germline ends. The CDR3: CAWSVPPTQEPTQETQYF. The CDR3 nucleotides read TGTGCCTGGAGTGTACCCCCAACACAGGAACCAACGCAAGAGACCCAGTACTTC.

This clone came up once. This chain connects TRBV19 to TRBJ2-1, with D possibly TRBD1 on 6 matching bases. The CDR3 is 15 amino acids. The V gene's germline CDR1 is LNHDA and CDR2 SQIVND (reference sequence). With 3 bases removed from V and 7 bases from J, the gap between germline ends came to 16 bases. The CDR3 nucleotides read TGTGCCAGTAGTATCTCTGGGGGCCTAGAGAATGAGCAGTTCTTC. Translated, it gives CASSISGGLENEQFF.

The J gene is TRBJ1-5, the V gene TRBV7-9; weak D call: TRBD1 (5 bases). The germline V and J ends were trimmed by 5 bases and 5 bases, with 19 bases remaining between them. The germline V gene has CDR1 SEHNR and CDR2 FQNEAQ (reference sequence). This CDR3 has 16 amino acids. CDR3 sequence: CASSPGGGSGDQPQHF. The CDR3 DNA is TGTGCCAGCAGCCCAGGTGGGGGTTCGGGGGATCAGCCCCAGCATTTT.

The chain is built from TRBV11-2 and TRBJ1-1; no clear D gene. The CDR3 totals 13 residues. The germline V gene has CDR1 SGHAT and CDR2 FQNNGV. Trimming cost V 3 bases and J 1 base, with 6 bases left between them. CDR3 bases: TGTGCCAGCAGCTTCGGGCCGAACACTGAAGCTTTCTTT. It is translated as CASSFGPNTEAFF.

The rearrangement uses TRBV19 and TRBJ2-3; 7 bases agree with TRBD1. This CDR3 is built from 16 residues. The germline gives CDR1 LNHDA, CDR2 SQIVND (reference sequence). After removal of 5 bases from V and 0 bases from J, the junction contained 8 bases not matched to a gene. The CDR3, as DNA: TGTGCCAGTAGTCCAATACAGGGGTCTAGCACAGATACGCAGTATTTT. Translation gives CASSPIQGSSTDTQYF.

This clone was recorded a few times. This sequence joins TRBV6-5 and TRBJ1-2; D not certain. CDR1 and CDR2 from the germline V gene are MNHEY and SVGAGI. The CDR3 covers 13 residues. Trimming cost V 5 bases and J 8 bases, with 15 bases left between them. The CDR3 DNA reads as TGTGCCAGCAGTCCTGACATATCACGCGGCTACACCTTC. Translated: CASSPDISRGYTF.

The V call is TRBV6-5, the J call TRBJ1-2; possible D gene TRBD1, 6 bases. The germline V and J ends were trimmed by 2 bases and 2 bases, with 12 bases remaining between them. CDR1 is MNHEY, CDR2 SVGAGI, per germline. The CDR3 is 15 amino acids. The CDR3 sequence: CASSYLLDRNYGYTF. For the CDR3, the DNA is TGTGCCAGCAGTTACCTTCTGGACAGAAACTATGGCTACACCTTC.

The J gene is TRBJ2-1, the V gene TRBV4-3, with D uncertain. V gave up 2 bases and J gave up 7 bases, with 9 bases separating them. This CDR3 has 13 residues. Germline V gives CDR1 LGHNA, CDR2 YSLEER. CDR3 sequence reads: CASSQLSGNEQFF. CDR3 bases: TGCGCCAGCAGCCAATTGAGTGGGAATGAGCAGTTCTTC.

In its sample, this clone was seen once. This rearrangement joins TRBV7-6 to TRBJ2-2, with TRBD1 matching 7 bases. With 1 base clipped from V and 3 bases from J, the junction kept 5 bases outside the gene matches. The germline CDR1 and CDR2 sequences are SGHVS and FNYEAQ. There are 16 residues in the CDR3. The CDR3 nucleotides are TGTGCCAGCAGCTTAGAGGGACAGCCCTACACCGGGGAGCTGTTTTTT. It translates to CASSLEGQPYTGELFF.